The 32 T cell receptor beta chains listed next were all sequenced from one sample in a study of T cells in tuberculosis. Time point noted: new active TB diagnosis, blood taken before or within 7 days of starting treatment. Generated by immunoSEQ multiplex PCR, the TCRdb table keeps only in-frame clones and is missing some. The sample includes tens of thousands of clones, under 85% of them seen just once. Here the sequenced sample was PBMCs, taken at tuberculosis diagnosis. These receptors all stem from an adult with tuberculosis.

The rearrangement uses TRBV4-3 and TRBJ1-4, with 9 bases lining up with TRBD1. Per germline, CDR1 LGHNA and CDR2 YSLEER. The CDR3 covers 14 residues. The junction had 5 bases not matched to a gene; V was cut back by 4 bases and J by 8 bases. The CDR3 bases are TGCGCCAGCAGCCGGGACAGGGTAACGGAAAAACTGTTTTTT. This encodes CASSRDRVTEKLFF.

The V call is TRBV6-1, the J call TRBJ2-7, with TRBD2 matching 9 bases. The length of the CDR3 is 15 residues. J was trimmed by 4 bases and V by 7 bases; bases with no gene match: 11. Germline CDR1 and CDR2: MNHNS and SASEGT. Written as DNA, the CDR3 is TGTGCCAGCACTGTCAGTAGCGGGAGTCCATACGAGCAGTACTTC. Its protein is CASTVSSGSPYEQYF.

J is TRBJ2-5 and V is TRBV14; no clear D. CDR1 is SGHDN, CDR2 FVKESK, per germline. V was shortened by 0 bases and J by 5 bases, with 10 bases between the two germline ends. There are 14 residues in the CDR3. CDR3 region: CASSQDLGLETQYF. The CDR3 nucleotides are TGTGCCAGCAGCCAAGATCTAGGCCTTGAGACCCAGTACTTC.

This clone was counted a single time. The chain employs TRBV5-1 and TRBJ2-1, with 9 bases identical to TRBD2. V shed 4 bases, J shed 0 bases, and the junction held 11 bases outside the gene matches. Germline V gives CDR1 SGHRS, CDR2 YFSETQ. The CDR3 contains 18 residues. CDR3 nucleotides: TGCGCCAGCAGCCGGTACCGCGGGGGGGACGGCTCCTACAATGAGCAGTTCTTC. Protein: CASSRYRGGDGSYNEQFF.

The rearrangement links TRBV2 to TRBJ1-1; no firm D call. Germline assignment: CDR1 SNHLY and CDR2 FYNNEI. This CDR3 comprises 18 residues. With 5 bases removed from V and 2 bases from J, the gap between germline ends came to 24 bases. The CDR3, as DNA: TGTGCCAGCAGTTCGGGAACAGCAGCGTTTAGGGATAACACTGAAGCTTTCTTT. Its protein is CASSSGTAAFRDNTEAFF.

The chain joins TRBV11-2 to TRBJ2-7; the match to TRBD2 covers 12 bases. V trimming: 6 bases; J trimming: 5 bases; junction bases outside the gene matches: 8. Germline loops: CDR1 SGHAT, CDR2 FQNNGV. There are 15 residues in the CDR3. In DNA, the CDR3 is TGTGCCAGCAGTGAGACTAGCGGGAGCCGGCACGAGCAGTACTTC. It translates to CASSETSGSRHEQYF. The full variable domain, its missing parts supplied by reference TRBV11-2 and TRBJ2-7, is EAGVAQSPRYKIIEKRQSVAFWCNPISGHATLYWYQQILGQGPKLLIQFQNNGVVDDSQLPKDRFSAERLKGVDSTLKIQPAKLEDSAVYLCASSETSGSRHEQYFGPGTRLTVT.

V usage is TRBV7-6 and J usage is TRBJ2-2; 11 bases map to TRBD1. The germline CDR1 and CDR2 sequences are SGHVS and FNYEAQ. The CDR3 spans 17 residues. The trim removed 2 bases at V and 2 bases at J, leaving 4 bases unmatched. The CDR3 DNA reads TGTGCCAGCAGCTTACCCCGGACAGGGGGCAACACCGGGGAGCTGTTTTTT. Encoded protein: CASSLPRTGGNTGELFF.

V is TRBV27 and J is TRBJ1-2; no firm D call. Germline V CDR1 and CDR2: MNHEY, SMNVEV (reference sequence). The CDR3 has 14 amino acids. V lost 5 bases to trimming and J lost 0 bases, with 10 bases between them. The DNA of the CDR3 is TGTGCCAGCAGTACCACGGGAGCTAACTATGGCTACACCTTC. It is translated as CASSTTGANYGYTF.

The rearrangement links TRBV29-1 to TRBJ1-1; D unclear. The CDR3 consists of 10 residues. Germline loops: CDR1 SQVTM, CDR2 ANQGSEA. V was pared by 3 bases and J by 8 bases, with 7 bases between. Here the CDR3 reads CSVESTEAFF. DNA of the CDR3: TGCAGCGTTGAGAGTACCGAAGCTTTCTTT.

This chain's CDR3 is CASSRAVPGGSYEQYF. DNA for the CDR3: TGCGCCAGCAGTCGAGCGGTTCCAGGGGGTTCCTACGAGCAGTACTTC. This rearrangement joins TRBV10-2 to TRBJ2-7; 7 positions agree with TRBD1. The ends lost 5 bases at V and 1 base at J; junction bases unmatched: 11. CDR1 WSHSY and CDR2 SAAADI come from the germline V gene. The CDR3 is 16 residues long.

The chain links TRBV2 to TRBJ2-7; D is ambiguous. The CDR3 extends over 16 amino acids. V was clipped by 3 bases and J by 3 bases, with 18 bases between them. Per the germline V gene, CDR1 is SNHLY and CDR2 is FYNNEI. CDR3 sequence: CASSEGNSRFIYEQYF. CDR3 nucleotides: TGTGCCAGCAGTGAGGGTAATAGCCGTTTTATCTACGAGCAGTACTTC.

In this sample, this clone turned up once. The V call is TRBV28, the J call TRBJ2-1; no clear D gene. The germline CDR1 and CDR2 sequences are MDHEN and SYDVKM. The CDR3 has 13 residues. The V end was cut by 4 bases, the J end by 9 bases, with 13 bases between. The CDR3 reads CASSSLNVGEQFF. The CDR3 coding sequence is TGTGCCAGCAGTTCCCTCAACGTCGGTGAGCAGTTCTTC. The full variable domain, with the rest looked up from reference TRBV28 and TRBJ2-1, is DVKVTQSSRYLVKRTGEKVFLECVQDMDHENMFWYRQDPGLGLRLIYFSYDVKMKEKGDIPEGYSVSREKKERFSLILESASTNQTSMYLCASSSLNVGEQFFGPGTRLTVL.

The CDR3 DNA sequence: TGCGCCAGCAGCCCCTACTTTCTGGGGCTGCGGAATGAAAAACTGTTTTTT. It specifies CASSPYFLGLRNEKLFF. The chain carries TRBV4-1 and TRBJ1-4, with D maybe TRBD1 (5 bases). The germline CDR1 and CDR2 sequences are MGHRA and YSYEKL. The CDR3 contains 17 residues. V was clipped by 4 bases and J by 5 bases, with 20 bases between them.

The chain recombines TRBV7-7 with TRBJ2-6; the D gene is possibly TRBD1 (5 bases). This CDR3 is built from 14 residues. With 10 bases removed from V and 2 bases from J, the gap between germline ends came to 12 bases. Germline CDR1 reads SSHAT; CDR2 reads FNYEAQ (reference sequence). CDR3 sequence: CAIADTPGANVLTF. CDR3 coding DNA: TGTGCCATCGCGGACACCCCTGGGGCCAACGTCCTGACTTTC.

V and J are TRBV10-3 and TRBJ1-1; TRBD1 matches 9 bases. CDR1 and CDR2 (germline): ENHRY, SYGVKD. With 6 bases clipped from V and 3 bases from J, the junction kept 8 bases outside the gene matches. CDR3 length: 15 residues. The CDR3 sequence: CAIRKTRDRDTEAFF. Written as DNA, the CDR3 is TGTGCCATCAGAAAAACCCGGGACAGGGACACTGAAGCTTTCTTT.

V is TRBV10-3 and J is TRBJ1-1, with 7 bases identical to TRBD1. Germline CDR1 ENHRY, CDR2 SYGVKD. Trimming took 0 bases from V and 3 from J; bases not matched to a gene: 7. This CDR3 contains 16 residues. In DNA, the CDR3 is TGTGCCATCAGTGAGTCGCGAGGGGGCGGTCACACTGAAGCTTTCTTT. Translated, it gives CAISESRGGGHTEAFF.

This clone was counted a few times. The chain carries TRBV6-5 and TRBJ2-7; 9 nucleotides match TRBD1. CDR1 is MNHEY, CDR2 SVGAGI, per germline. V lost 2 bases and J lost 6; bases outside the gene matches: 5. The CDR3 is made up of 14 amino acids. In DNA form, the CDR3 reads TGTGCCAGCAGTTACCTCTCGACAGGGGGCGAGCAGTACTTC. Translated: CASSYLSTGGEQYF.

A single count supports this clone. V is TRBV4-2 and J is TRBJ2-4, with 10 bases aligning to TRBD2. The J segment lost 6 bases and the V segment lost 0 bases, leaving 11 bases of the junction unmatched. Germline lookup yields CDR1 LGHNA and CDR2 YNFKEQ. The CDR3 contains 18 residues. CDR3 protein: CASSQDPSGGVVRNIQYF. The CDR3, as DNA: TGTGCCAGCAGCCAAGACCCAAGCGGGGGGGTAGTGAGAAACATTCAGTACTTC.

This chain links TRBV5-6 with TRBJ1-2; TRBD1 might be the D (5 bases). This CDR3 comprises 13 residues. Per the germline V gene, CDR1 is SGHDT and CDR2 is YYEEEE. Trimming took 4 bases from V and 3 from J, leaving 10 bases between them. The CDR3 region has the DNA TGTGCCAGCAGCCAGGGATCATACTATGGCTACACCTTC. The encoded protein is CASSQGSYYGYTF.

By sample share, this clone is medium-sized. The V and J genes are TRBV9 and TRBJ2-1; maybe TRBD2 (6 bases). From germline, CDR1 is SGDLS and CDR2 YYNGEE. The CDR3 is made up of 16 amino acids. Deletions cut 0 bases from V and 0 bases from J, with 10 bases between. DNA of the CDR3: TGTGCCAGCAGCGTAGAGGCGGGGAGCTCCTACAATGAGCAGTTCTTC. Its translation: CASSVEAGSSYNEQFF. The full variable domain, its missing parts supplied by reference TRBV9 and TRBJ2-1, is DSGVTQTPKHLITATGQRVTLRCSPRSGDLSVYWYQQSLDQGLQFLIQYYNGEERAKGNILERFSAQQFPDLHSELNLSSLELGDSALYFCASSVEAGSSYNEQFFGPGTRLTVL.

J is TRBJ2-3 and V is TRBV11-1; weak D call: TRBD2 (6 bases). Trimming left V 1 base short and J 1 base short, with 6 bases between. CDR3 size: 14 residues. Germline-derived CDR1 and CDR2 are SGHAT and FQDESV (reference sequence). The DNA of the CDR3 is TGTGCCAGCAGCTTAGGCGGGGGCACAGATACGCAGTATTTT. Translated: CASSLGGGTDTQYF.

The chain joins TRBV29-1 to TRBJ2-5; the D gene is possibly TRBD2 (6 bases). V lost 6 bases and J lost 0, with 14 bases in between. The CDR3 is made up of 14 amino acids. CDR1 SQVTM and CDR2 ANQGSEA come from the germline V gene. This chain's CDR3 is CSVAPRENQETQYF. The DNA of the CDR3 is TGCAGCGTAGCTCCCCGGGAGAACCAAGAGACCCAGTACTTC.

The J gene is TRBJ2-3, the V gene TRBV13; 11 positions agree with TRBD2. The CDR3 runs to 15 residues. The J segment lost 1 base and the V segment lost 5 bases, leaving 2 bases of the junction unmatched. Germline CDR1 PRHDT, CDR2 FYEKMQ (reference sequence). CDR3 DNA: TGTGCCAGCAGCCAACTAGCGGGAGGCACAGATACGCAGTATTTT. It yields the protein CASSQLAGGTDTQYF. The full variable domain, in which reference TRBV13 and TRBJ2-3 provide the parts outside the CDR3, is AAGVIQSPRHLIKEKRETATLKCYPIPRHDTVYWYQQGPGQDPQFLISFYEKMQSDKGSIPDRFSAQQFSDYHSELNMSSLELGDSALYFCASSQLAGGTDTQYFGPGTRLTVL.

DNA of the CDR3: TGTGCCAGCAGTCCGTTATTGGCAGAGAACACCGGGGAGCTGTTTTTT. This encodes CASSPLLAENTGELFF. V gene TRBV28 combines with J gene TRBJ2-2; no firm D call. Germline assignment: CDR1 MDHEN and CDR2 SYDVKM. The ends were cut back, 5 bases at V and 1 base at J, with 14 bases in the middle. The CDR3 is 16 amino acids.

This rearrangement joins TRBV29-1 to TRBJ1-1; TRBD1 matches at 8 bases. CDR1 is SQVTM and CDR2 is ANQGSEA in the germline V gene. CDR3 length: 12 amino acids. J lost 5 bases, V lost 6 bases, and 5 bases had no gene match. The CDR3 coding sequence is TGCAGCGTAGGACAGGGAGGTACTGAAGCTTTCTTT. As protein: CSVGQGGTEAFF.

V and J are TRBV6-1 and TRBJ2-1, with 10 bases matching TRBD2. From germline, CDR1 is MNHNS and CDR2 SASEGT. CDR3 length: 15 residues. The trim removed 5 bases at V and 9 bases at J, leaving 10 bases unmatched. The CDR3 protein is CASSIGLADWGEQFF. In DNA, the CDR3 is TGTGCCAGCAGTATAGGACTAGCGGATTGGGGTGAGCAGTTCTTC.

The chain is built from TRBV19 and TRBJ1-5; TRBD1 matches 7 bases. CDR1 and CDR2 from the germline V gene are LNHDA and SQIVND (reference sequence). The CDR3 is 14 residues long. The junction had 7 bases not matched to a gene; V was cut back by 7 bases and J by 4 bases. CDR3 region: CASNVWDRNQPQHF. As DNA, the CDR3 is TGTGCCAGTAATGTGTGGGACAGAAATCAGCCCCAGCATTTT.

This chain links TRBV5-1 with TRBJ2-5; 7 bases line up with TRBD1. The V gene's germline CDR1 is SGHRS and CDR2 YFSETQ. The J segment lost 1 base and the V segment lost 1 base, leaving 4 bases of the junction unmatched. The CDR3 consists of 15 residues. The chain's CDR3 is CASSLTGTVQETQYF. The DNA for the CDR3 is TGCGCCAGCAGCTTGACCGGGACAGTCCAAGAGACCCAGTACTTC.

V gene TRBV19 combines with J gene TRBJ2-2; the match to TRBD2 covers 7 bases. CDR1 is LNHDA and CDR2 is SQIVND in the germline V gene (reference sequence). The CDR3 totals 14 residues. V lost 8 bases, J lost 6 bases, and 9 bases stayed unmatched. The CDR3 spells CASGGGSLAGELFF. CDR3 nucleotides: TGTGCCAGTGGCGGCGGGAGTCTTGCCGGGGAGCTGTTTTTT.

The CDR3 sequence is CASSQGGAGEKLFF. The CDR3 DNA follows: TGCGCCAGCAGCCAAGGGGGCGCGGGTGAAAAACTGTTTTTT. V and J are TRBV5-1 and TRBJ1-4; 7 bases are shared with TRBD1. Germline assignment: CDR1 SGHRS and CDR2 YFSETQ. The ends lost 4 bases at V and 7 bases at J; junction bases unmatched: 7. The CDR3 spans 14 residues.

The CDR3 protein is CASSPPAGSSYNEQFF. The CDR3 DNA reads TGTGCCAGCAGCCCCCCAGCGGGAAGCTCCTACAATGAGCAGTTCTTC. The genes are TRBV9 and TRBJ2-1; 7 bases fit TRBD2. This CDR3 region has 16 residues. CDR1 is SGDLS, CDR2 YYNGEE, per germline. V was pared by 4 bases and J by 0 bases, with 7 bases of the junction left unmatched.

The genes are TRBV5-6 and TRBJ2-7, with D perhaps TRBD2 (7 bases). The germline CDR1 and CDR2 sequences are SGHDT and YYEEEE. Trimming shortened V by 0 bases and J by 6 bases, and 10 bases separated the two germline ends. The CDR3 totals 13 residues. CDR3 sequence: CASSLVRGGEQYF. The CDR3 DNA is TGTGCCAGCAGCTTGGTGAGGGGGGGCGAGCAGTACTTC.